What follows are 9 T cell receptor beta chains derived from one specimen sequenced in a study of shared clonotypes between healthy human individuals (dated by TCRdb to 2018 to 2020). CD8 naive samples were obtained by positive selection for CCR7 among CD45RO-negative cells, yielding a CD45RA+CCR7+ population from which TemRA cells were excluded. The library was obtained by the immunoSEQ multiplex PCR assay. Sourced from immuneACCESS, this table was stored by TCRdb with only in-frame sequences that have V and J called. A share of the clones is absent; for the studies checked, an unresolved V gene accounts for under half, and the remainder has no known explanation. The sample includes approximately 2,200,000 clones, with approximately 94% observed a single time. The biggest ten clones account for 1.5% to 2% of the sample. The sequencing input was naive CD8+ T cells from PBMCs. Taken with the paper, the label for cell subset or site translates to: CD45RA+CCR7+. These TCRs come from a man aged 18 to 35 in good health. Some clones in this sample may be carry-over from other donors' samples.

This clone was seen once. The chain uses TRBV27 and TRBJ1-5, with TRBD1 matching 8 bases. Germline-derived CDR1 and CDR2 are MNHEY and SMNVEV (reference sequence). V lost 0 bases, J lost 7 bases, and 14 bases stayed unmatched. This CDR3 has 18 residues. DNA of the CDR3: TGTGCCAGCAGTTTATCCCCGCCGAGGACAGGGAGGGACCAGCCCCAGCATTTT. Its protein is CASSLSPPRTGRDQPQHF.

This clone has just one count. This sequence joins TRBV28 and TRBJ1-1; no clear D. Trimming took 4 bases from V and 8 from J, leaving 14 bases between them. The CDR3 loop spans 13 amino acids. CDR1 is MDHEN, CDR2 SYDVKM, per germline. The CDR3 protein is CASSYPIPGEAFF. The CDR3 DNA is TGTGCCAGCAGTTACCCCATACCCGGCGAAGCTTTCTTT.

The rearrangement links TRBV6-5 to TRBJ1-2; the match to TRBD1 covers 8 bases. Losses at the gene ends were 6 bases for V and 6 bases for J; bases not matched to a gene: 12. Germline V gives CDR1 MNHEY, CDR2 SVGAGI. CDR3 length: 15 amino acids. In DNA, the CDR3 is TGTGCCAGCAGAACCTGGCAGGGGGCGTATGATGGCTACACCTTC. Amino acids: CASRTWQGAYDGYTF.

This chain uses TRBV14 with TRBJ2-7, with D hard to call. CDR1 is SGHDN and CDR2 is FVKESK in the germline V gene. The germline V and J ends were trimmed by 0 bases and 1 base, with 10 bases remaining between them. This CDR3 region has 15 residues. DNA for the CDR3: TGTGCCAGCAGCCAAGAAGACAATGCTTCCTACGAGCAGTACTTC. This sequence encodes CASSQEDNASYEQYF.

V is TRBV5-4 and J is TRBJ2-7, with D perhaps TRBD2 (7 bases). Between the trimmed V and J ends, which lost 4 bases and 4 bases, there was a span of 21 bases. Germline assignment: CDR1 SGHNT and CDR2 YYREEE (reference sequence). The CDR3 runs 16 residues. The chain's CDR3 is CASSIYEGGDWYEQYF. The CDR3 DNA is TGTGCCAGCAGCATCTACGAAGGGGGGGATTGGTACGAGCAGTACTTC.

The gene calls are TRBV7-9 and TRBJ2-1, with 7 bases lining up with TRBD2. The V and J ends lost 9 bases and 7 bases, in that order; junction bases with no gene match: 9. The CDR3 loop spans 13 amino acids. Germline lookup yields CDR1 SEHNR and CDR2 FQNEAQ (reference sequence). CDR3 DNA: TGTGCCAGTTCAGGCGGGAGAATTAATGAGCAGTTCTTC. Residues: CASSGGRINEQFF.

This CDR3 is CASSLRAGGHEQFF. The CDR3 DNA reads TGCGCCAGCAGCCTCAGAGCGGGAGGTCATGAGCAGTTCTTC. V gene TRBV4-1 combines with J gene TRBJ2-1, with 9 bases that match TRBD2. V dropped 4 bases and J dropped 8; count of bases not matched to a gene: 6. CDR3 length: 14 residues. CDR1 is MGHRA and CDR2 is YSYEKL in the germline V gene.

The chain combines TRBV7-9 with TRBJ2-5; D is unclear. CDR1 SEHNR and CDR2 FQNEAQ come from the germline V gene (reference sequence). V was shortened by 7 bases and J by 1 base, with 7 bases between the two germline ends. The CDR3 is made up of 12 amino acids. The chain's CDR3 is CASKDLQETQYF. CDR3 nucleotides: TGTGCCAGCAAGGACCTCCAAGAGACCCAGTACTTC.

This clone appeared once. CDR3 coding DNA: TGTGCCAGCAGTTACTGGGGAACCGGGCTGGCCCAGTACTTC. Protein product: CASSYWGTGLAQYF. V and J are TRBV6-6 and TRBJ2-5; unclear D gene. Germline CDR1 MNHNY, CDR2 SVGAGI (reference sequence). This CDR3 has 14 amino acids. V lost 1 base to trimming and J lost 9 bases, with 15 bases between them.